This T cell receptor beta chain was observed in a study of blood T cells in healthy people across ages. General study results and limits: The study could not conclusively compare naive and antigen-experienced cells, given its unsorted PBMCs.

Concerning this clonotype: What it binds is not known.

PCR was performed a second time for about 7 to 11 cycles using a sample-barcoded 5' primer and a J-beta primer mix. TCRdb reprocessed the 5' RACE reads via MiXCR and lists one record per CDR3 protein. The table lists over a million distinct CDR3 sequences, approximately 60% of them singletons, with 6.5% to 8.5% in the top ten. Researchers isolated at least 7 million PBMCs per sample. This CDR3 contains 17 residues. The V gene's germline CDR1 is SQVTM and CDR2 ANQGSEA. V was pared by 7 bases and J by 7 bases, with 25 bases of the junction left unmatched. V is TRBV29-1 and J is TRBJ2-7, with 7 bases that match TRBD2. The sequence came from a man between 18 and 29 years old in good health. The sequenced material came from blood. CDR3 nucleotide sequence: TGCAGCGCTGATGAGCCTAGCGGACCCCCATCCTACAATGAGCAGTACTTC. Its protein is CSADEPSGPPSYNEQYF.